This T cell receptor beta chain was recorded in a study of vaccination effects on CD4 cells after COVID-19. This clone was detected only a few times. Its specificity is not known. The data were produced by immunoSEQ multiplex PCR, yet TCRdb's version contains in-frame clones alone and is incomplete. The profile covers 75,000 to 100,000 clones, with more than 60% appearing a single time and more than 0.95% taken by the ten largest. V dropped 7 bases and J dropped 4; count of bases not matched to a gene: 6. The CDR3 covers 14 residues. Per the germline V gene, CDR1 is LNHDA and CDR2 is SQIVND (reference sequence). Antigen-specific CD4+ T cells were first expanded with viral peptide pools by the ViraFEST assay and only then sequenced. Cultured cells yielded isolated CD4+ T cells after around 9 days. Every participant took two doses of the BNT162b2 or mRNA-1273 vaccine. Wells containing two million PBMC each were cultured with 9 to 10 IU/ml IL-2 and 10 ug/ml peptides. Half-medium changes using IL-2 medium occurred on days 3 and 7.

The J gene is TRBJ1-2, the V gene TRBV19; TRBD1 aligns across 10 bases. Specimen: CD4+ T cells from PBMCs cultured with HCoV-OC43 spike peptides, collected after COVID-19 vaccination. Stated subset: HCoV-OC43 spike overlapping peptide pool stimulation. The TCR originated in a human donor who received a COVID-19 vaccine. CDR3 coding DNA: TGTGCCAGTACCCGGACAGGGGGTGGCTATGGCTACACCTTC. This sequence encodes CASTRTGGGYGYTF.